A single sample gave rise to the 20 T cell receptor beta chains below, sequenced in a study of T-cell memory formation after mild COVID-19. TCRdb reprocessed the 5' RACE reads via MiXCR and lists one record per CDR3 protein. The sample lists some 250,000 distinct CDR3 sequences, under 20% seen once, with about 21% in the top ten. Material: PBMCs or a T cell subset sorted from them (not recorded which). These receptors all come from a man younger than 35 who had mild COVID-19 (a few samples of this study predate the infection). Cell type and time point are not known.

This chain joins TRBV11-2 and TRBJ2-3; TRBD1 is a possible D gene (6 bases). V lost 5 bases, J lost 2 bases, and 11 bases lay in between. This CDR3 is built from 14 residues. The germline V gene has CDR1 SGHAT and CDR2 FQNNGV. This CDR3 reads CASSGQSPTDTQYF. As DNA, the CDR3 is TGTGCCAGCAGCGGACAGTCACCCACAGATACGCAGTATTTT.

This sequence joins TRBV6-5 and TRBJ2-7; tentative D call: TRBD1 (5 bases). The CDR3 spans 15 residues. CDR1 and CDR2 (germline): MNHEY, SVGAGI. Trimming pared 4 bases from V and 2 bases from J, leaving 15 bases between. The CDR3 is CASSSSQGTPYEQYV. The CDR3 region has the DNA TGTGCCAGCAGTTCCTCCCAGGGAACTCCCTACGAGCAGTACGTC.

The chain has TRBV4-1 and TRBJ2-5; no clear D gene. The CDR3 has 14 residues. Germline CDR1 MGHRA, CDR2 YSYEKL. V was clipped by 5 bases and J by 5 bases, with 15 bases between them. The CDR3 DNA sequence: TGCGCCAGCAGCGCCGGACCCGGTGGGGAGACCCAGTACTTC. Its translation is CASSAGPGGETQYF.

The V gene is TRBV13, the J gene TRBJ1-2; D is unclear. The V gene's germline CDR1 is PRHDT and CDR2 FYEKMQ (reference sequence). The CDR3 has 12 residues. V shed 5 bases and J shed 4 bases, with 8 bases lying between them. CDR3 nucleotide sequence: TGTGCCAGCAGCCCGGACCGCTATGGCTACACCTTC. It encodes CASSPDRYGYTF.

V usage is TRBV3-1 and J usage is TRBJ2-2; D remains unclear. V was pared by 2 bases and J by 1 base, with 8 bases between. Germline V gene lookup returns CDR1 LGHDT and CDR2 YNNKEL (reference sequence). This CDR3 spans 15 amino acids. CDR3 amino acids: CASSQLGMNTGELFF. The CDR3 DNA reads TGTGCCAGCAGCCAACTTGGAATGAACACCGGGGAGCTGTTTTTT.

The chain is built from TRBV9 and TRBJ2-3, with 7 positions matching TRBD2. The CDR3 runs to 15 residues. Germline CDR1 SGDLS, CDR2 YYNGEE. J was trimmed by 4 bases and V by 7 bases; bases with no gene match: 12. In DNA form, the CDR3 reads TGTGCCAGCGGCCTAGCGGCGGGATTGTCAGATACGCAGTATTTT. It yields the protein CASGLAAGLSDTQYF.

This clonotype has just a few counts. The chain recombines TRBV29-1 with TRBJ2-5, with 9 bases matching TRBD1. J lost 7 bases, V lost 0 bases, and 9 bases had no gene match. The CDR3 loop spans 15 amino acids. Germline CDR1 and CDR2: SQVTM and ANQGSEA. CDR3 in amino acids: CSVEDLGDRARTQYF. CDR3 in DNA: TGCAGCGTTGAAGATCTTGGGGACAGGGCCCGGACCCAGTACTTC.

V gene TRBV6-2 or TRBV6-3 combines with J gene TRBJ1-5; D is uncertain. Germline loops: CDR1 MNHEY, CDR2 SVGEGT. The CDR3 is 14 residues long. The V end was cut by 0 bases, the J end by 5 bases, with 8 bases between. For the CDR3, the DNA is TGTGCCAGCAGTTACTCGTGGGGAGATCAGCCCCAGCATTTT. Amino acids: CASSYSWGDQPQHF.

J is TRBJ2-7 and V is TRBV7-2; 11 nucleotides agree with TRBD2. Germline V gene sequence: CDR1 SGHTA, CDR2 FQGNSA. Trimming removed 0 bases from V and 2 bases from J; junction bases left unmatched: 3. The CDR3 length is 16 residues. CDR3 nucleotide sequence: TGTGCCAGCAGCTTAGCCCATAGCGGGGGGGCCTACGAGCAGTACGTC. Its translation is CASSLAHSGGAYEQYV.

Only a few counts were recorded for this clonotype. This chain links TRBV7-9 with TRBJ1-1, with D unresolved. CDR1 and CDR2 (germline): SEHNR, FQNEAQ (reference sequence). V was trimmed by 3 bases and J by 4 bases, leaving 15 bases between them. This CDR3 has 15 amino acids. CDR3 in amino acids: CASSFPRGLSTEAFF. The CDR3, as DNA: TGTGCCAGCAGCTTTCCGCGGGGTCTGAGCACTGAAGCTTTCTTT.

The sample holds a few counts of this clonotype. This chain joins TRBV4-3 and TRBJ2-1; D is uncertain. The V end was cut by 1 base, the J end by 2 bases, with 12 bases between. The CDR3 consists of 16 residues. Germline CDR1 is LGHNA and CDR2 is YSLEER. Here the CDR3 reads CASSQVGERTYNEQFF. DNA for the CDR3: TGCGCCAGCAGCCAAGTGGGCGAGAGGACCTACAATGAGCAGTTCTTC.

There are a few counts of this clonotype. J is TRBJ1-1 and V is TRBV5-1; possible D gene TRBD1, 5 bases. V gave up 1 base and J gave up 5 bases, with 15 bases separating them. The CDR3 totals 15 residues. Germline CDR1 reads SGHRS; CDR2 reads YFSETQ. CDR3 DNA sequence: TGCGCCAGCAGCTTGTCGGGGTGGGGCGGTACTGAAGCTTTCTTT. This gives the protein CASSLSGWGGTEAFF.

In DNA form, the CDR3 reads TGCGCCAGCAGCCAAGAGGGAGCTTATGAGCAGTTCTTC. Protein sequence: CASSQEGAYEQFF. The genes are TRBV4-1 and TRBJ2-1; weak D call: TRBD2 (5 bases). The germline gives CDR1 MGHRA, CDR2 YSYEKL. This CDR3 region has 13 residues. V dropped 0 bases and J dropped 8 bases, with 8 bases sitting between them.

This chain joins TRBV24-1 and TRBJ2-7; 8 nucleotides agree with TRBD1. The CDR3 covers 15 residues. V was pared by 11 bases and J by 7 bases, with 18 bases of the junction left unmatched. Germline V gene sequence: CDR1 KGHDR, CDR2 SFDVKD. CDR3 coding DNA: TGTGCCAACCTCCCCAAGGACAGGGAGGTGAGGGAGCAGTACTTC. Encoded protein: CANLPKDREVREQYF.

The chain has TRBV18 and TRBJ1-6, with D unclear. Trimming removed 2 bases from V and 14 bases from J, with 13 bases in between. Per the germline V gene, CDR1 is KGHSH and CDR2 is LQKENI. This CDR3 spans 13 amino acids. The CDR3 coding sequence is TGTGCCAGCTCACCAGAGAGGCTAGCGGCCCTCCACTTT. This encodes CASSPERLAALHF. The whole variable domain, filled in from reference TRBV18 and TRBJ1-6, reads NAGVMQNPRHLVRRRGQEARLRCSPMKGHSHVYWYRQLPEEGLKFMVYLQKENIIDESGMPKERFSAEFPKEGPSILRIQQVVRGDSAAYFCASSPERLAALHFGNGTRLTVT.

A few counts support this clonotype. The V gene is TRBV6-2 or TRBV6-3, the J gene TRBJ2-7, with 13 bases identical to TRBD2. The V gene end was trimmed by 5 bases and the J gene end by 0 bases; junction bases not matched to a gene: 1. This CDR3 contains 15 residues. Germline CDR1 MNHEY, CDR2 SVGEGT. The CDR3 DNA reads as TGTGCCAGCAGTGGGACTAGCGGGACCTCCTACGAGCAGTACGTC. Amino acids: CASSGTSGTSYEQYV.

The chain uses TRBV3-1 and TRBJ2-5; maybe TRBD1 (6 bases). Germline values: CDR1 LGHDT, CDR2 YNNKEL (reference sequence). Trimming pared 4 bases from V and 7 bases from J, leaving 13 bases between. CDR3 length: 13 residues. CDR3 in DNA: TGTGCCAGCAGCCGGGACAACCTCGGGACCCAGTACTTC. Amino acid sequence: CASSRDNLGTQYF.

The rearrangement uses TRBV6-5 and TRBJ1-1, with 8 bases that match TRBD1. The CDR3 extends over 16 amino acids. Looked up from germline, CDR1 is MNHEY and CDR2 is SVGAGI. Germline trimming cut 2 bases from V and 1 base from J; bases unmatched to any gene: 6. CDR3 sequence: CASSYTDRAANTEAFF. CDR3 in DNA: TGTGCCAGCAGTTACACGGACAGGGCGGCGAACACTGAAGCTTTCTTT.

This clonotype was seen repeatedly, ten times or more. This CDR3 is CASSPTVTGGVHTEAFF. CDR3 nucleotide sequence: TGCGCCAGCAGCCCCACGGTTACGGGCGGGGTCCACACTGAAGCTTTCTTT. This chain connects TRBV4-3 to TRBJ1-1; no firm D call. The germline V and J ends were trimmed by 4 bases and 3 bases, with 21 bases remaining between them. The CDR3 covers 17 residues. Germline V lookup: CDR1 LGHNA, CDR2 YSLEER.

This clonotype was counted only a few times. The genes are TRBV4-3 and TRBJ2-7; D gene ambiguous. Germline CDR1 reads LGHNA; CDR2 reads YSLEER. The CDR3 runs to 15 residues. V was pared by 4 bases and J by 1 base, with 14 bases between. The CDR3 reads CASSPSVAVSYEQYF. The CDR3 DNA follows: TGCGCCAGCAGCCCGTCAGTTGCGGTTTCCTACGAGCAGTACTTC.